This TCR beta chain came from a study of cytomegalovirus exposure and HLA in healthy donors. Whole-study results and caveats: A list of 150 or so TCR beta chains associated with cytomegalovirus was given. Reported findings show TCR beta sequences accurately forecast HLA-A and HLA-B alleles in most subjects.

PCR primers comprised 60 Vbeta and 13 Jbeta primers. Only in-frame clones appear in the TCRdb table, and some are missing; sequencing was by immunoSEQ multiplex PCR. The table includes 100,000 to 150,000 clones, 8% to 11% detected once. Concerning this clone itself: Its antigen remains unknown.

The CDR3 extends over 15 amino acids. CDR1 SEHNR and CDR2 FQNEAQ come from the germline V gene (reference sequence). With 4 bases clipped from V and 3 bases from J, the junction kept 7 bases outside the gene matches. The origin of this receptor is a woman aged 18-29 years in good health and CMV-seropositive. The sample consisted of PBMCs. V is TRBV7-9 and J is TRBJ1-1; 8 bases map to TRBD1. In DNA, the CDR3 is TGTGCCAGCAGCTCCCGACAGGGGAGGGACACTGAAGCTTTCTTT. This encodes CASSSRQGRDTEAFF.